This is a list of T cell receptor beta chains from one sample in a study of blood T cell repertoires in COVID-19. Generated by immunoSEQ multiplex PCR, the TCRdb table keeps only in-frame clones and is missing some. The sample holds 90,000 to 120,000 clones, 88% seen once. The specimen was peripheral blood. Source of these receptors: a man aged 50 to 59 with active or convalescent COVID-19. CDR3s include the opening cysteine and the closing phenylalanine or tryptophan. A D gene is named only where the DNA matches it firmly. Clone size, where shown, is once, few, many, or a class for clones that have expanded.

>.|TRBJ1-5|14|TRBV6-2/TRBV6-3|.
TGTGCCAGCAGTTACGCGCGGCGCAATCAGCCCCAGCATTTT
CASSYARRNQPQHF
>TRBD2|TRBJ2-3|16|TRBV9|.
TGTGCCAGCAGCGCCCTGACTAGCGGGAACACAGATACGCAGTATTTT
CASSALTSGNTDTQYF
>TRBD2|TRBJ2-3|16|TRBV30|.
TGTGCCTGGAGTAGGGGACTAGCGGGAGAGGTAGATACGCAGTATTTT
CAWSRGLAGEVDTQYF
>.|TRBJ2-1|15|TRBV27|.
TGTGCCAGCAGTTCAGGGGGGAGAACCTACAATGAGCAGTTCTTC
CASSSGGRTYNEQFF
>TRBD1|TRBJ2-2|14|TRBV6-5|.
TGTGCCAGCAGCGATACAGGGGGCAGGGGGGAGCTGTTTTTT
CASSDTGGRGELFF
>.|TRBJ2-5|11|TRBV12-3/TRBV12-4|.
TGTGCCAGCAGCGAAGGGACAATAGGATACTTC
CASSEGTIGYF
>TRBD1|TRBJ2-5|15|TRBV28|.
TGTGCCAGCACCGATGGAGGACAGGGACAAGAGACCCAGTACTTC
CASTDGGQGQETQYF
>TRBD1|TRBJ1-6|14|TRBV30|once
TGTGCCTGGAGATCTGGACAGGGTGATTCACCCCTCCACTTT
CAWRSGQGDSPLHF
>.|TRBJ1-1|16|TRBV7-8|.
TGTGCCAGCAGGAAAGGGTCCCGCGGGTTTGTCGCTGAAGCTTTCTTT
CASRKGSRGFVAEAFF
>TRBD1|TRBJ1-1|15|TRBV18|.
TGTGCCAGCTCACCTCTAGGACAGGGGAACACTGAAGCTTTCTTT
CASSPLGQGNTEAFF
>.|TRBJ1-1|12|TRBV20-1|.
TGCAGTGCTAGTAAGGGAGGCACTGAAGCTTTCTTT
CSASKGGTEAFF
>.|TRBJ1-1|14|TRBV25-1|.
TGTGCCAGCAGTGAGAATTGGGGGGGCGCTGAAGCTTTCTTT
CASSENWGGAEAFF
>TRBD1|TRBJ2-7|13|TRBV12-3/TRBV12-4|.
TGTGCCAGCAGTCTAACAGGGGGCCGCGAGCAGTACTTC
CASSLTGGREQYF
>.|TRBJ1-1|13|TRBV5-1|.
TGCGCCAGCAGCTTGGAGGGAGCCACTGAAGCTTTCTTT
CASSLEGATEAFF
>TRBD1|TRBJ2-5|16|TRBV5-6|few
TGTGCCAGCAGCTTTCTGACAGGGGTCTTCCAAGAGACCCAGTACTTC
CASSFLTGVFQETQYF
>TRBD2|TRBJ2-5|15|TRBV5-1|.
TGCGCCAGCAGGGGAGCGGGAGGGATGCAAGAGACCCAGTACTTC
CASRGAGGMQETQYF
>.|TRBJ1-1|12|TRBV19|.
TGTGCCAGTAGTAGGCCCGGGGGTGAAGCTTTCTTT
CASSRPGGEAFF
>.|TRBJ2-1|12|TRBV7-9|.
TGTGCCAGCAGCTTAGTTTCCAGGGAGCAGTTCTTC
CASSLVSREQFF
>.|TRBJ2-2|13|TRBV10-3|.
TGTGCCATCAGTGAGTCAGCACCCGGGGAGCTGTTTTTT
CAISESAPGELFF
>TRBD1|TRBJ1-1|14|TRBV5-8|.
TGTGCCAGCAGCTCCGGGACAGGGAACACTGAAGCTTTCTTT
CASSSGTGNTEAFF
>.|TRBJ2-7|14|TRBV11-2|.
TGTGCCAGCAGCCCCGGGTTTCCCTCCTACGAGCAGTACTTC
CASSPGFPSYEQYF
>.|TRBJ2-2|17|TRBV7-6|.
TGTGCCAGCAGCTCCAACGGGGATGTAGGAGCCACCGGGGAGCTGTTTTTT
CASSSNGDVGATGELFF
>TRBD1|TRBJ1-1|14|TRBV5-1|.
TGCGCCAGCAGCGCAGACAGGGAATGGGCTGAAGCTTTCTTT
CASSADREWAEAFF
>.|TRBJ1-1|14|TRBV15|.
TGTGCCACCAGGGAGGGGCGGAGAGGCACTGAAGCTTTCTTT
CATREGRRGTEAFF
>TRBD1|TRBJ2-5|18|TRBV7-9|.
TGTGCCAGCAGCTCAAAGTCCCGGGACAGAGAAATTCAAGAGACCCAGTACTTC
CASSSKSRDREIQETQYF
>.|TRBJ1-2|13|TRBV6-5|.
TGTGCCAGCAGTTACAAGGGAGGGAATGGCTACACCTTC
CASSYKGGNGYTF